This entry is about one T cell receptor beta chain. This sample was included in a study of blood T cell repertoires in COVID-19. Study at large: The samples span acute and convalescent COVID-19 from the United States, Italy and Spain. PBMCs, B-cell-depleted T cells, or T cells were the source of the cDNA or gDNA that made up the material.

The table came from immunoSEQ multiplex PCR; TCRdb's copy has only in-frame clones and leaves some out. The sample includes a few hundred thousand clones, around 90% of them seen just once. V lost 5 bases and J lost 15; bases outside the gene matches: 13. CDR1 is LNHNV, CDR2 YYDKDF, per germline (reference sequence). The CDR3 covers 13 residues. This chain uses TRBV15 with TRBJ2-1; 7 bases fit TRBD2. Sequencing was done on a sample of peripheral blood. The receptor comes from a woman aged 60-70 years with COVID-19, enrolled during active disease. The CDR3: CATSETSQEGSFF. The CDR3 bases are TGTGCCACCAGCGAGACTAGCCAAGAAGGTTCGTTCTTC.